The 13 T cell receptor beta chains listed next were all sequenced from one sample in a study of shared clonotypes between healthy human individuals. Naive CD8 cells, CD45RO-negative and positively selected for CCR7, excluded terminally differentiated effector memory CD45RA+ cells. The assay was immunoSEQ multiplex PCR, and TCRdb's table has in-frame clones only and misses some. The data hold roughly 2.1 million clones, with about 92% observed a single time. The sample consisted of naive CD8+ T cells from PBMCs. The origin of the receptors is a man between 18 and 35 years old in good health. Some clones in this sample may be carry-over from other donors' samples.

V is TRBV27 and J is TRBJ1-5; TRBD1 matches 7 bases. Looked up from germline, CDR1 is MNHEY and CDR2 is SMNVEV (reference sequence). The CDR3 sequence is 18 residues long. The V gene end was trimmed by 5 bases and the J gene end by 0 bases; junction bases not matched to a gene: 13. This chain's CDR3 is CASSLRVPGGDSNQPQHF. The DNA of the CDR3 is TGTGCCAGCAGTCTGAGGGTACCAGGGGGGGATAGCAATCAGCCCCAGCATTTT.

This clone was seen a few times. The V call is TRBV5-1, the J call TRBJ2-7, with TRBD1 matching over 7 bases. V shed 0 bases and J 3 bases; nucleotides not matched to a gene: 12. The CDR3 is made up of 17 amino acids. Germline CDR1 SGHRS, CDR2 YFSETQ. The CDR3 DNA follows: TGCGCCAGCAGCTTGGTAGCGAGACAGGGTGGCGTCTACGAGCAGTACTTC. Translation gives CASSLVARQGGVYEQYF.

The CDR3 spells CASSIDRMGGLYEQYF. CDR3 nucleotide sequence: TGTGCCAGTAGTATAGATCGTATGGGGGGCCTCTACGAGCAGTACTTC. The rearrangement joins TRBV19 to TRBJ2-7; D may correspond to TRBD1 or TRBD2 (6 bases each). CDR1 is LNHDA, CDR2 SQIVND, per germline (reference sequence). V was pared by 0 bases and J by 3 bases, with 15 bases between. CDR3 length: 16 amino acids.

The rearrangement joins TRBV5-1 to TRBJ2-7; 9 bases match TRBD2. Unmatched junction bases numbered 12, after V lost 7 bases and J lost 4 bases. CDR1 and CDR2 (germline): SGHRS, YFSETQ. The CDR3 totals 15 residues. The CDR3 loop is CASSESLAGLYEQYF. The CDR3 region has the DNA TGCGCCAGCTCCGAGAGTCTAGCGGGGCTATACGAGCAGTACTTC.

The chain uses TRBV5-1 and TRBJ2-3; D unclear. The CDR3 sequence is 14 residues long. The V end lost 2 bases, the J end lost 0 bases, and 7 bases lay between the germline ends. Germline V gene sequence: CDR1 SGHRS, CDR2 YFSETQ. CDR3 bases: TGCGCCAGCAGCTTTCGGCCTAGCACAGATACGCAGTATTTT. Amino acid sequence: CASSFRPSTDTQYF.

The chain combines TRBV27 with TRBJ1-2, with a possible D match to TRBD1 (5 bases). The V and J ends lost 0 bases and 0 bases respectively, with 14 bases between them. This CDR3 has 17 residues. Germline V gene sequence: CDR1 MNHEY, CDR2 SMNVEV (reference sequence). The CDR3 spells CASSLSVGDSANYGYTF. In nucleotides, the CDR3 is TGTGCCAGCAGTTTATCAGTGGGTGACAGTGCTAACTATGGCTACACCTTC.

This chain joins TRBV7-9 and TRBJ2-7; D may be TRBD1 or TRBD2 (5 bases each). V shed 6 bases and J shed 4 bases, with 19 bases lying between them. The germline V gene encodes CDR1 SEHNR and CDR2 FQNEAQ (reference sequence). CDR3 length: 15 amino acids. CDR3 coding DNA: TGTGCCAGCAGTTTCGGGACCGCAAACCCATACGAGCAGTACTTC. Protein: CASSFGTANPYEQYF.

In its sample, this clone was seen once. The chain carries TRBV27 and TRBJ2-7; 7 nucleotides line up with TRBD1. Germline trimming cut 4 bases from V and 6 bases from J; bases unmatched to any gene: 9. CDR3 size: 14 residues. The germline V gene has CDR1 MNHEY and CDR2 SMNVEV (reference sequence). Here the CDR3 reads CASSYRTGGGEQYF. CDR3 in DNA: TGTGCCAGCAGTTATAGGACAGGCGGTGGCGAGCAGTACTTC.

The V call is TRBV6-1, the J call TRBJ2-3; D not certain. Trimming stripped 2 bases from V and 2 bases from J, with 11 bases between. Germline assignment: CDR1 MNHNS and CDR2 SASEGT. CDR3 length: 15 residues. CDR3 sequence reads: CASSEWIRFTDTQYF. CDR3 nucleotide sequence: TGTGCCAGCAGTGAATGGATTCGGTTCACAGATACGCAGTATTTT.

The sample holds a few counts of this clone. V is TRBV5-1 and J is TRBJ2-1, with D unclear. The germline gives CDR1 SGHRS, CDR2 YFSETQ. V lost 1 base and J lost 8, with 4 bases in between. This CDR3 is 11 amino acids long. In nucleotides, the CDR3 is TGCGCCAGCAGCTTGCTGGATGAGCAGTTCTTC. This gives the protein CASSLLDEQFF.

This rearrangement joins TRBV28 to TRBJ1-1; 8 bases match TRBD1. V was clipped by 2 bases and J by 6 bases; unmatched bases: 5. Germline-derived CDR1 and CDR2 are MDHEN and SYDVKM. The CDR3 extends over 14 amino acids. The CDR3 coding sequence is TGTGCCAGCAGTTTAGGGGACAGGTTAGCTGAAGCTTTCTTT. Encoded protein: CASSLGDRLAEAFF. The full variable domain, its missing parts supplied by reference TRBV28 and TRBJ1-1, is DVKVTQSSRYLVKRTGEKVFLECVQDMDHENMFWYRQDPGLGLRLIYFSYDVKMKEKGDIPEGYSVSREKKERFSLILESASTNQTSMYLCASSLGDRLAEAFFGQGTRLTVV.

The chain links TRBV4-1 to TRBJ1-1; a weak D match, TRBD1 (6 bases). Germline-derived CDR1 and CDR2 are MGHRA and YSYEKL. V was shortened by 1 base and J by 3 bases, with 15 bases between the two germline ends. This CDR3 region has 16 residues. The CDR3: CASSQVRVAGDTEAFF. CDR3 nucleotides: TGCGCCAGCAGCCAAGTCAGGGTGGCAGGGGACACTGAAGCTTTCTTT.

This clone occurred once. The chain uses TRBV5-1 and TRBJ2-7; D is possibly TRBD1 (5 bases). The CDR3 is made up of 14 amino acids. V was pared by 4 bases and J by 2 bases, with 13 bases between. The V gene's germline CDR1 is SGHRS and CDR2 YFSETQ. The CDR3 DNA reads TGCGCCAGCAGCCCGACAGTAAAGACCTACGAGCAGTACTTC. Its translation: CASSPTVKTYEQYF.